These 24 T cell receptor beta chains share one sample of origin, sequenced in a study of blood T cell repertoires in COVID-19. Only in-frame clones appear in the TCRdb table, and some are missing; sequencing was by immunoSEQ multiplex PCR. Counted here are 65,000 to 70,000 clones, 85% to 90% occurring once; the ten biggest clones make up 2.5% to 3%. The sequenced sample was peripheral blood. Receptors were obtained from an older man with acute or convalescent COVID-19.

The CDR3 region is CATSAGLYAGELFF. CDR3 DNA sequence: TGTGCCACCTCTGCAGGGCTATACGCCGGGGAGCTGTTTTTT. This rearrangement joins TRBV19 to TRBJ2-2, with D possibly matching TRBD1 (5 bases). V lost 10 bases, J lost 6 bases, and 18 bases lay in between. This CDR3 region has 14 residues. The germline CDR1 and CDR2 sequences are LNHDA and SQIVND (reference sequence).

CDR3 sequence reads: CASSAPGGGAKNIQYF. DNA of the CDR3: TGTGCCAGCAGTGCCCCGGGTGGAGGGGCCAAAAACATTCAGTACTTC. The rearrangement joins TRBV2 to TRBJ2-4, with a tentative D call TRBD2 (6 bases). The CDR3 extends over 16 amino acids. V was clipped by 4 bases and J by 1 base, with 14 bases between them. CDR1 is SNHLY and CDR2 is FYNNEI in the germline V gene. Complete variable domain (other parts from reference TRBV2 and TRBJ2-4): EPEVTQTPSHQVTQMGQEVILRCVPISNHLYFYWYRQILGQKVEFLVSFYNNEISEKSEIFDDQFSVERPDGSNFTLKIRSTKLEDSAMYFCASSAPGGGAKNIQYFGAGTRLSVL.

DNA of the CDR3: TGCGCCAGCAGCTTTGGAACGGGTGGCTACACCTTC. Protein: CASSFGTGGYTF. V and J are TRBV5-1 and TRBJ1-2; no firm D call. Trimming stripped 2 bases from V and 7 bases from J, with 9 bases between. From germline, CDR1 is SGHRS and CDR2 YFSETQ. This CDR3 is built from 12 residues. Filled out from reference TRBV5-1 and TRBJ1-2, the complete variable domain reads KAGVTQTPRYLIKTRGQQVTLSCSPISGHRSVSWYQQTPGQGLQFLFEYFSETQRNKGNFPGRFSGRQFSNSRSEMNVSTLELGDSALYLCASSFGTGGYTFGSGTRLTVV.

This chain links TRBV6-1 with TRBJ1-5; the D gene is possibly TRBD1 (6 bases). The CDR3 is made up of 19 amino acids. Between the trimmed V and J ends, which lost 1 base and 0 bases, there was a span of 19 bases. Germline values: CDR1 MNHNS, CDR2 SASEGT. As DNA, the CDR3 is TGTGCCAGCAGTGAAGTTACAATTAAAACGACAGGTAGCAATCAGCCCCAGCATTTT. It codes for CASSEVTIKTTGSNQPQHF.

V usage is TRBV5-1 and J usage is TRBJ1-4; 7 bases match TRBD1. With V trimmed by 4 bases and J by 4 bases, 4 bases remained unmatched. This CDR3 has 14 residues. The germline CDR1 and CDR2 sequences are SGHRS and YFSETQ. The CDR3: CASSPTGVNEKLFF. As DNA, the CDR3 is TGCGCCAGCAGCCCTACAGGGGTTAATGAAAAACTGTTTTTT.

The V and J genes are TRBV27 and TRBJ1-3; D not certain. This CDR3 is 15 amino acids long. Germline V gene sequence: CDR1 MNHEY, CDR2 SMNVEV (reference sequence). Trimming shortened V by 4 bases and J by 0 bases, and 10 bases separated the two germline ends. CDR3 nucleotide sequence: TGTGCCAGCAGTTCCACACATAACTCTGGAAACACCATATATTTT. Translated, it gives CASSSTHNSGNTIYF.

This sequence joins TRBV7-6 and TRBJ2-5, with D maybe TRBD1 (5 bases). Per the germline V gene, CDR1 is SGHVS and CDR2 is FNYEAQ. The length of the CDR3 is 15 residues. Trimming took off 1 base at V and 7 bases at J, with 16 bases between the two ends. CDR3 amino acids: CASSLEVGQPGTQYF. In nucleotides, the CDR3 is TGTGCCAGCAGCTTAGAGGTCGGACAACCCGGGACCCAGTACTTC.

Only a few counts were recorded for this clone. The rearrangement links TRBV20-1 to TRBJ2-7; D is unresolved. The germline gives CDR1 DFQATT, CDR2 SNEGSKA (reference sequence). There are 11 residues in the CDR3. The V and J ends lost 5 bases and 7 bases respectively, with 12 bases between them. Here the CDR3 reads CSAPFPREQYF. CDR3 sequence (DNA): TGCAGTGCTCCATTCCCCCGGGAGCAGTACTTC.

CDR3 DNA: TGTGCCATCACGGCTAGCATTGGAGACGAGCAGTACTTC. Its translation: CAITASIGDEQYF. The rearrangement links TRBV10-3 to TRBJ2-7; weak D call: TRBD2 (5 bases). CDR1 is ENHRY, CDR2 SYGVKD, per germline. Deletions cut 7 bases from V and 5 bases from J, with 15 bases between. The CDR3 extends over 13 amino acids.

The chain employs TRBV9 and TRBJ2-3; TRBD2 agrees at 9 bases. CDR1 and CDR2 (germline): SGDLS, YYNGEE. The CDR3 is made up of 16 amino acids. The trim removed 4 bases at V and 0 bases at J, leaving 6 bases unmatched. CDR3 in DNA: TGTGCCAGCAGCCCTCACCTAGCGGGGAGCACAGATACGCAGTATTTT. It encodes CASSPHLAGSTDTQYF.

This clone occurred a few times. This rearrangement joins TRBV3-1 (or the pseudogene TRBV3-2) to TRBJ1-5; no clear D gene. Trimming shortened V by 1 base and J by 4 bases, and 5 bases separated the two germline ends. This CDR3 contains 13 residues. Germline V gene data show CDR1 as LGHDT and CDR2 as YNNKEL (reference sequence). CDR3 in DNA: TGTGCCAGCAGCCAAGCGGTGAATCAGCCCCAGCATTTT. The encoded protein is CASSQAVNQPQHF.

The chain carries TRBV10-3 and TRBJ1-1; D is unclear. V lost 3 bases and J lost 4, with 9 bases in between. Germline CDR1 ENHRY, CDR2 SYGVKD. The CDR3 is 13 amino acids. CDR3 sequence (DNA): TGTGCCATCAGTGATAGATCCGGCACTGAAGCTTTCTTT. This encodes CAISDRSGTEAFF.

The chain has TRBV2 and TRBJ1-6; D remains ambiguous. This CDR3 spans 14 amino acids. V gave up 3 bases and J gave up 4 bases, with 7 bases separating them. Germline lookup yields CDR1 SNHLY and CDR2 FYNNEI. The CDR3 DNA sequence: TGTGCCAGCAGTGAGGTCGGGTATAATTCACCCCTCCACTTT. Its translation is CASSEVGYNSPLHF.

A single count supports this clone. The chain is built from TRBV19 and TRBJ2-2; 14 positions match TRBD2. There are 17 residues in the CDR3. J was trimmed by 5 bases and V by 4 bases; bases with no gene match: 6. Germline V gene sequence: CDR1 LNHDA, CDR2 SQIVND (reference sequence). The CDR3 here is CASSKEGLAGVTGELFF. CDR3 nucleotide sequence: TGTGCCAGTAGTAAGGAGGGACTAGCGGGAGTAACCGGGGAGCTGTTTTTT. Variable domain in full (rest from reference TRBV19 and TRBJ2-2): DGGITQSPKYLFRKEGQNVTLSCEQNLNHDAMYWYRQDPGQGLRLIYYSQIVNDFQKGDIAEGYSVSREKKESFPLTVTSAQKNPTAFYLCASSKEGLAGVTGELFFGEGSRLTVL.

This chain joins TRBV5-1 and TRBJ2-7; 11 bases line up with TRBD1. The CDR3 has 16 residues. Per germline, CDR1 SGHRS and CDR2 YFSETQ. The V and J ends lost 5 bases and 4 bases, in that order; junction bases with no gene match: 11. Here the CDR3 DNA reads TGCGCCAGCAGTGGAGACGGGACAGGGGGTCGATACGAGCAGTACTTC. Translation: CASSGDGTGGRYEQYF.

The chain links TRBV30 to TRBJ2-2; 9 positions agree with TRBD1. There are 14 residues in the CDR3. V was clipped by 2 bases and J by 4 bases; unmatched bases: 2. Germline V CDR1 and CDR2: GTSNPN, SVGIG (reference sequence). The CDR3 reads CAWSWTGVTGELFF. Written as DNA, the CDR3 is TGTGCCTGGAGTTGGACAGGGGTCACCGGGGAGCTGTTTTTT.

V usage is TRBV6-1 and J usage is TRBJ1-2, with a possible D match to TRBD1 (5 bases). Germline CDR1 is MNHNS and CDR2 is SASEGT. The V end was cut by 5 bases, the J end by 5 bases, with 9 bases between. The CDR3 is made up of 12 amino acids. The CDR3 coding sequence is TGTGCCAGCAGTAACGGGGGGTATGGCTACACCTTC. It yields the protein CASSNGGYGYTF.

This clone was seen once. This chain joins TRBV5-4 and TRBJ2-3, with D tentatively TRBD1 (5 bases). Trimming cost V 0 bases and J 6 bases, with 11 bases left between them. The CDR3 covers 14 residues. Germline CDR1 SGHNT, CDR2 YYREEE (reference sequence). The CDR3 loop is CASSLAVGADTQYF. In DNA form, the CDR3 reads TGTGCCAGCAGCTTGGCGGTAGGGGCCGATACGCAGTATTTT.

The chain couples TRBV6-4 to TRBJ2-1, with 13 bases identical to TRBD2. Germline V gene sequence: CDR1 MRHNA, CDR2 SNTAGT. This CDR3 region has 14 residues. The V segment lost 4 bases and the J segment 8 bases; nucleotides outside the gene matches: 2. As DNA, the CDR3 is TGTGCCAGCAGTGTACTAGCGGGAGGGGATGAGCAGTTCTTC. Protein product: CASSVLAGGDEQFF.

The chain recombines TRBV7-9 with TRBJ1-2, with D possibly TRBD1 on 6 matching bases. The CDR3 sequence is 14 residues long. Trimming stripped 6 bases from V and 2 bases from J, with 13 bases between. Germline V gives CDR1 SEHNR, CDR2 FQNEAQ (reference sequence). CDR3 sequence reads: CASRLTGGNYGYTF. The CDR3 DNA reads as TGTGCCAGCAGATTGACAGGCGGAAACTATGGCTACACCTTC.

J is TRBJ2-1 and V is TRBV5-1, with TRBD2 matching over 13 bases. The ends lost 0 bases at V and 8 bases at J; junction bases unmatched: 8. Per the germline V gene, CDR1 is SGHRS and CDR2 is YFSETQ. This CDR3 comprises 17 residues. The CDR3 nucleotides read TGCGCCAGCAGCTTGGCCCCTCGGACTAGCGGGAGCTATGAGCAGTTCTTC. This translates into CASSLAPRTSGSYEQFF. Full variable domain (outside the CDR3, taken from reference TRBV5-1 and TRBJ2-1): KAGVTQTPRYLIKTRGQQVTLSCSPISGHRSVSWYQQTPGQGLQFLFEYFSETQRNKGNFPGRFSGRQFSNSRSEMNVSTLELGDSALYLCASSLAPRTSGSYEQFFGPGTRLTVL.

This clone showed up just once. The chain carries TRBV28 and TRBJ2-7; perhaps TRBD2 as D (7 bases). The germline V gene encodes CDR1 MDHEN and CDR2 SYDVKM. CDR3 length: 14 amino acids. Deletions cut 2 bases from V and 6 bases from J, with 14 bases between. The CDR3 is CASSLRGGGGEQYF. CDR3 in DNA: TGTGCCAGCAGTTTACGGGGAGGGGGAGGCGAGCAGTACTTC.

The chain recombines TRBV5-4 with TRBJ2-7, with 8 bases matching TRBD2. This CDR3 is 14 amino acids long. Germline V lookup: CDR1 SGHNT, CDR2 YYREEE (reference sequence). With 4 bases clipped from V and 4 bases from J, the junction kept 7 bases outside the gene matches. The CDR3, as DNA: TGTGCCAGCAGCCCCGGGGGGGGTGATTACGAGCAGTACTTC. Residues: CASSPGGGDYEQYF.

The rearrangement links TRBV6-6 to TRBJ1-1, with D unresolved. Germline values: CDR1 MNHNY, CDR2 SVGAGI (reference sequence). CDR3 size: 14 residues. V was pared by 2 bases and J by 1 base, with 8 bases between. CDR3 sequence: CASSYSEGNTEAFF. The DNA of the CDR3 is TGTGCCAGCAGTTACAGCGAGGGGAACACTGAAGCTTTCTTT.